This passage covers 21 T cell receptor beta chains from one sample sequenced in a study of shared clonotypes between healthy human individuals. Libraries were prepared by immunoSEQ multiplex PCR; TCRdb keeps only in-frame clonotypes and omits some of them. The table shows about 2,200,000 clones, with 90% to 95% occurring only once. Naive CD8 cells lacked CD45RO and underwent positive selection for CCR7, leaving out terminally differentiated effector memory CD45RA+ cells. Sequences were obtained from naive CD8+ T cells from PBMCs. The receptors were gathered from a man in his late teens or twenties in good health. Some clones in this sample may be carry-over from other donors' samples.

This clone was observed once. The gene calls are TRBV7-9 and TRBJ2-3; tentative D call: TRBD2 (6 bases). V shed 5 bases and J shed 3 bases, with 15 bases lying between them. CDR1 is SEHNR and CDR2 is FQNEAQ in the germline V gene (reference sequence). This CDR3 contains 15 residues. The CDR3 is CASSPAERVTDTQYF. DNA for the CDR3: TGTGCCAGCAGCCCTGCCGAGCGGGTGACAGATACGCAGTATTTT.

The table lists this clone with a count of one. The gene calls are TRBV25-1 and TRBJ2-3, with TRBD2 matching 7 bases. The V gene end was trimmed by 1 base and the J gene end by 6 bases; junction bases not matched to a gene: 13. This CDR3 is built from 17 residues. CDR1 is MGHDK and CDR2 is SYGVNS in the germline V gene. The CDR3 DNA reads TGTGCCAGCAGTGAATTGGGTAGCGGGCCCCTTTGGGATACGCAGTATTTT. Translated, it gives CASSELGSGPLWDTQYF. The complete variable domain, with remaining parts taken from reference TRBV25-1 and TRBJ2-3, reads EADIYQTPRYLVIGTGKKITLECSQTMGHDKMYWYQQDPGMELHLIHYSYGVNSTEKGDLSSESTVSRIRTEHFPLTLESARPSHTSQYLCASSELGSGPLWDTQYFGPGTRLTVL.

The CDR3 nucleotides read TGTGCCAGCAGCTTAGGAGCGGGAGAAACCTACGAGCAGTACTTC. This codes for CASSLGAGETYEQYF. The chain is built from TRBV11-2 and TRBJ2-7; the match to TRBD2 covers 8 bases. This CDR3 contains 15 residues. V dropped 1 base and J dropped 2; count of bases not matched to a gene: 4. The germline V gene has CDR1 SGHAT and CDR2 FQNNGV.

This clone was recorded only once. This chain joins TRBV9 and TRBJ1-1; weak D call: TRBD1 (5 bases). CDR1 is SGDLS and CDR2 is YYNGEE in the germline V gene. Trimming left V 0 bases short and J 0 bases short, with 9 bases between. CDR3 length equals 15 residues. The CDR3: CASSVGEGMNTEAFF. CDR3 nucleotides: TGTGCCAGCAGCGTAGGGGAGGGGATGAACACTGAAGCTTTCTTT.

The rearrangement links TRBV27 to TRBJ2-2; D gene ambiguous. The CDR3 totals 15 residues. Trimming took 3 bases from V and 1 from J, leaving 9 bases between them. CDR1 and CDR2 from the germline V gene are MNHEY and SMNVEV (reference sequence). CDR3 residues: CASSFSAGNTGELFF. For the CDR3, the DNA is TGTGCCAGCAGTTTTTCGGCAGGGAACACCGGGGAGCTGTTTTTT.

The chain recombines TRBV19 with TRBJ2-1; maybe TRBD1 (5 bases). The CDR3 runs 16 residues. V dropped 3 bases and J dropped 1 base, with 13 bases sitting between them. The germline V gene encodes CDR1 LNHDA and CDR2 SQIVND (reference sequence). The CDR3 protein is CASSIDRGASYNEQFF. CDR3 nucleotide sequence: TGTGCCAGTAGTATCGACCGTGGGGCTTCCTACAATGAGCAGTTCTTC.

The J gene is TRBJ2-7, the V gene TRBV7-9, with D perhaps matching TRBD2 (6 bases). CDR1 and CDR2 (germline): SEHNR, FQNEAQ (reference sequence). Deletions cut 5 bases from V and 0 bases from J, with 17 bases between. CDR3 length: 16 residues. The CDR3 sequence: CASSLIPSGFSYEQYF. The CDR3 region has the DNA TGTGCCAGCAGCCTTATACCGAGCGGGTTCTCCTACGAGCAGTACTTC.

The chain uses TRBV29-1 and TRBJ2-5; 8 bases match TRBD2. Looked up from germline, CDR1 is SQVTM and CDR2 is ANQGSEA. The J segment lost 5 bases and the V segment lost 8 bases, leaving 7 bases of the junction unmatched. This CDR3 spans 12 amino acids. CDR3 amino acids: CSLRSGGETQYF. The CDR3 nucleotides are TGCAGCCTACGTTCGGGAGGGGAGACCCAGTACTTC.

The genes are TRBV28 and TRBJ2-5; D possibly corresponds to TRBD1 (6 bases). CDR3 length: 15 amino acids. The V and J ends lost 1 base and 5 bases respectively, with 14 bases between them. Germline-derived CDR1 and CDR2 are MDHEN and SYDVKM. CDR3: CASSLYREGRETQYF. The CDR3 DNA is TGTGCCAGCAGTTTATACAGGGAAGGTCGGGAGACCCAGTACTTC.

The chain couples TRBV5-5 to TRBJ2-5, with unresolved D. CDR1 is SGHKS and CDR2 is YYEKEE in the germline V gene (reference sequence). Trimming left V 4 bases short and J 4 bases short, with 8 bases between. This CDR3 comprises 12 residues. The CDR3 DNA follows: TGTGCCAGCAGCCCTAATAGAGAGACCCAGTACTTC. Its translation: CASSPNRETQYF. Full variable domain (remainder filled in from reference TRBV5-5 and TRBJ2-5): DAGVTQSPTHLIKTRGQQVTLRCSPISGHKSVSWYQQVLGQGPQFIFQYYEKEERGRGNFPDRFSARQFPNYSSELNVNALLLGDSALYLCASSPNRETQYFGPGTRLLVL.

The rearrangement joins TRBV7-9 to TRBJ2-5; 10 bases line up with TRBD2. The CDR3 is made up of 17 amino acids. The V gene's germline CDR1 is SEHNR and CDR2 FQNEAQ (reference sequence). V dropped 4 bases and J dropped 5; count of bases not matched to a gene: 13. The CDR3 coding sequence is TGTGCCAGCAGCTCCGATCTAGCGGGAGTTCTATCGGAGACCCAGTACTTC. Translation: CASSSDLAGVLSETQYF.

The chain employs TRBV29-1 and TRBJ2-7; 11 bases are a match to TRBD2. Germline V gene data show CDR1 as SQVTM and CDR2 as ANQGSEA. Losses at the gene ends were 4 bases for V and 0 bases for J; bases not matched to a gene: 5. This CDR3 is built from 15 residues. The CDR3 DNA reads TGCAGCGTTGTGGGCGGACTAGCGGGCTCCTACGAGCAGTACTTC. Translated: CSVVGGLAGSYEQYF.

The rearrangement joins TRBV29-1 to TRBJ2-7; 10 nucleotides line up with TRBD1. The ends lost 5 bases at V and 3 bases at J; junction bases unmatched: 7. Germline loops: CDR1 SQVTM, CDR2 ANQGSEA. The CDR3 runs 14 residues. The CDR3 nucleotides are TGCAGCGTTCGCCCCGGGACAGGGGACTACGAGCAGTACTTC. Protein: CSVRPGTGDYEQYF.

Written as DNA, the CDR3 is TGTGCCAGCAGACCGCCTGGTGGGGAGCCCTACAATGAGCAGTTCTTC. It specifies CASRPPGGEPYNEQFF. This rearrangement joins TRBV7-9 to TRBJ2-1; D is perhaps TRBD2 (5 bases). Germline lookup yields CDR1 SEHNR and CDR2 FQNEAQ (reference sequence). This CDR3 region has 16 residues. V was pared by 6 bases and J by 2 bases, with 17 bases between. Full variable domain (outside the CDR3, taken from reference TRBV7-9 and TRBJ2-1): DTGVSQNPRHKITKRGQNVTFRCDPISEHNRLYWYRQTLGQGPEFLTYFQNEAQLEKSRLLSDRFSAERPKGSFSTLEIQRTEQGDSAMYLCASRPPGGEPYNEQFFGPGTRLTVL.

The V call is TRBV27, the J call TRBJ2-2; unclear D gene. The CDR3 has 13 amino acids. In germline, CDR1 is MNHEY, CDR2 SMNVEV (reference sequence). V was pared by 3 bases and J by 8 bases, with 10 bases between. CDR3: CASSFSLSGELFF. In DNA form, the CDR3 reads TGTGCCAGCAGTTTTTCGCTTTCGGGGGAGCTGTTTTTT.

V is TRBV4-2 and J is TRBJ2-7; 7 bases fit TRBD2. The V and J ends lost 0 bases and 2 bases, in that order; junction bases with no gene match: 7. Germline CDR1 LGHNA, CDR2 YNFKEQ. The CDR3 consists of 16 residues. Here the CDR3 DNA reads TGTGCCAGCAGCCAAGACGTAAGGGAGGGTCCCTACGAGCAGTACTTC. Its protein product is CASSQDVREGPYEQYF.

As to this clone: Additional DNA sequences in this sample encode the identical CDR3. The chain has TRBV6-5 and TRBJ2-7, with 8 bases lining up with TRBD1. CDR3 length: 14 residues. V shed 2 bases, J shed 2 bases, and the junction held 2 bases outside the gene matches. Germline-derived CDR1 and CDR2 are MNHEY and SVGAGI. The CDR3 DNA follows: TGTGCCAGCAGTTACACAGGGGGAACCTACGAGCAGTACTTC. Its protein is CASSYTGGTYEQYF.

CDR3 region: CASSIRDNPYEQYF. The CDR3 region has the DNA TGTGCCAGCAGCATCCGGGACAACCCCTACGAGCAGTACTTC. J is TRBJ2-7 and V is TRBV13; the D gene is possibly TRBD1 (6 bases). This CDR3 region has 14 residues. The V end was cut by 5 bases, the J end by 2 bases, with 13 bases between. Looked up from germline, CDR1 is PRHDT and CDR2 is FYEKMQ (reference sequence).

This clone came up once. V is TRBV21-1 and J is TRBJ1-5; TRBD1, as called in the table, went unchecked against the DNA. TRBV21-1 is given as a pseudogene. The CDR3 is 17 residues long. This chain's CDR3 is CASSKGSGTSSNQPQHF. The CDR3 nucleotides are TGTGCCAGCAGCAAAGGATCCGGGACAAGTAGCAATCAGCCCCAGCATTTT.

The genes are TRBV9 and TRBJ1-3, with D uncertain. In germline, CDR1 is SGDLS, CDR2 YYNGEE. Trimming pared 3 bases from V and 2 bases from J, leaving 15 bases between. The length of the CDR3 is 16 residues. CDR3 DNA sequence: TGTGCCAGCAGCGGTAGCCATACAGCTACTGGAAACACCATATATTTT. Residues: CASSGSHTATGNTIYF.

The rearrangement links TRBV5-1 to TRBJ2-3, with 7 bases fitting TRBD1. CDR1 and CDR2 from the germline V gene are SGHRS and YFSETQ. Trimming at V came to 4 bases and at J to 6 bases, leaving 14 bases not matched to a gene. The CDR3 is 16 residues long. The CDR3, as DNA: TGCGCCAGCAGCCATCTGGCCAGACAGGGCGCCGATACGCAGTATTTT. Encoded protein: CASSHLARQGADTQYF.